Each of the 26 T cell receptor beta chains below was sequenced from the same sample in a study of blood T cell repertoires in COVID-19. Measured with immunoSEQ multiplex PCR; TCRdb has only the in-frame clones, and not every one. The data hold 70,000 to 100,000 clones, with 75% to 90% observed a single time. The specimen was peripheral blood. These receptors were collected from a man older than 75 with active or convalescent COVID-19.

This clone was seen only once. The chain recombines TRBV4-1 with TRBJ2-3, with D perhaps TRBD2 (6 bases). Between the trimmed V and J ends, which lost 0 bases and 9 bases, there was a span of 13 bases. CDR1 and CDR2 (germline): MGHRA, YSYEKL. The CDR3 consists of 14 residues. The chain's CDR3 is CASSQDGGMRTQYF. The CDR3 nucleotides read TGCGCCAGCAGCCAAGATGGGGGGATGAGAACGCAGTATTTT.

CDR3 nucleotide sequence: TGTGCCAGCATGGTGCTAGCGGGTACCGGGGAGCTGTTTTTT. Translation gives CASMVLAGTGELFF. The J gene is TRBJ2-2, the V gene TRBV6-6, with 8 bases that match TRBD2. Germline V gives CDR1 MNHNY, CDR2 SVGAGI (reference sequence). The CDR3 runs to 14 residues. J gave up 5 bases and V 7 bases, and 6 bases lay outside the gene matches.

The chain carries TRBV7-2 and TRBJ2-1; 9 positions match TRBD2. Per the germline V gene, CDR1 is SGHTA and CDR2 is FQGNSA. This CDR3 contains 17 residues. V lost 3 bases, J lost 0 bases, and 6 bases stayed unmatched. The CDR3 DNA is TGTGCCAGCAGCTTCTCCAGCGGGGGGACCTCCTACAATGAGCAGTTCTTC. It is translated as CASSFSSGGTSYNEQFF.

In DNA form, the CDR3 reads TGTGCCAGTAGTATGGAAACCGGGACAGGGTACTACAATGAGCAGTTCTTC. Translating it yields CASSMETGTGYYNEQFF. The chain employs TRBV19 and TRBJ2-1, with TRBD1 matching over 9 bases. The CDR3 is 17 amino acids. CDR1 is LNHDA and CDR2 is SQIVND in the germline V gene (reference sequence). V lost 3 bases, J lost 3 bases, and 9 bases stayed unmatched.

CDR3 nucleotides: TGTGCCAGCAGCTCCTCCTCAGGGCTTGGTCAGCCCCAGCATTTT. It is translated as CASSSSSGLGQPQHF. V is TRBV7-2 and J is TRBJ1-5; perhaps TRBD1 as D (5 bases). The V end lost 4 bases, the J end lost 6 bases, and 16 bases lay between the germline ends. The CDR3 extends over 15 amino acids. The V gene's germline CDR1 is SGHTA and CDR2 FQGNSA.

The rearrangement uses TRBV24-1 and TRBJ2-3, with D hard to call. V was trimmed by 12 bases and J by 3 bases, leaving 18 bases between them. The CDR3 runs 14 residues. Looked up from germline, CDR1 is KGHDR and CDR2 is SFDVKD. For the CDR3, the DNA is TGTGCCGCTCGAGGTCACCGCTCGACAGATACGCAGTATTTT. Protein product: CAARGHRSTDTQYF.

This clone was observed once. This chain joins TRBV6-5 and TRBJ1-2; D possibly corresponds to TRBD1 (5 bases). Looked up from germline, CDR1 is MNHEY and CDR2 is SVGAGI. The CDR3 runs 13 residues. The V gene lost 6 bases and the J gene lost 2 bases, with 10 bases spanning the gap. The CDR3 sequence: CASRDILNYGYTF. CDR3 coding DNA: TGTGCCAGCAGGGACATCCTCAACTATGGCTACACCTTC.

This chain links TRBV29-1 with TRBJ2-3; 11 positions match TRBD2. V gave up 7 bases and J gave up 14 bases; unmatched junction bases: 11. The CDR3 is made up of 12 amino acids. The germline V gene encodes CDR1 SQVTM and CDR2 ANQGSEA. CDR3: CSAYQTSGKGYF. CDR3 sequence (DNA): TGCAGCGCATATCAGACTAGCGGGAAGGGGTATTTT.

The chain recombines TRBV6-5 with TRBJ2-1; D remains ambiguous. The CDR3 has 15 amino acids. V lost 6 bases and J lost 8, with 20 bases in between. The V gene's germline CDR1 is MNHEY and CDR2 SVGAGI. Here the CDR3 reads CASSRASPIRDEQFF. CDR3 nucleotide sequence: TGTGCCAGCAGCCGCGCTTCCCCAATACGGGATGAGCAGTTCTTC.

CDR3 in amino acids: CASSLGTSGRAGYNEQFF. DNA for the CDR3: TGTGCCAGCAGCCTTGGGACTAGCGGGAGGGCGGGGTACAATGAGCAGTTCTTC. V gene TRBV3-1 (or the pseudogene TRBV3-2) combines with J gene TRBJ2-1; 16 bases line up with TRBD2. Trimming removed 4 bases from V and 4 bases from J; junction bases left unmatched: 7. CDR1 LGHDT and CDR2 YNNKEL come from the germline V gene (reference sequence). This CDR3 comprises 18 residues.

In nucleotides, the CDR3 is TGTGCCAGCAGTCTCGGTTCCGGGACTAGCGGGAGTGGTGAGCAGTACTTC. Translation gives CASSLGSGTSGSGEQYF. V gene TRBV28 combines with J gene TRBJ2-7; 14 nucleotides match TRBD2. J gave up 7 bases and V 5 bases, and 13 bases lay outside the gene matches. The CDR3 spans 17 residues. Looked up from germline, CDR1 is MDHEN and CDR2 is SYDVKM.

This clone showed up just once. The rearrangement links TRBV2 to TRBJ2-1; 9 positions agree with TRBD2. Per germline, CDR1 SNHLY and CDR2 FYNNEI. Trimming removed 5 bases from V and 3 bases from J; junction bases left unmatched: 2. The CDR3 runs 14 residues. DNA for the CDR3: TGTGCCAGCAGTTTGACTAGCGGCTACAATGAGCAGTTCTTC. Its translation is CASSLTSGYNEQFF.

This chain links TRBV28 with TRBJ1-5; D is unresolved. In germline, CDR1 is MDHEN, CDR2 SYDVKM. Trimming removed 5 bases from V and 7 bases from J, with 21 bases in between. The CDR3 is 16 amino acids. The CDR3: CASSPNTGSQDQPQHF. CDR3 DNA: TGTGCCAGCAGTCCAAACACCGGGTCCCAAGACCAGCCCCAGCATTTT.

The chain links TRBV6-5 to TRBJ1-1, with a tentative D call TRBD1 (6 bases). CDR1 and CDR2 from the germline V gene are MNHEY and SVGAGI. This CDR3 is 13 amino acids long. Trimming took 7 bases from V and 4 from J, leaving 13 bases between them. CDR3 sequence: CASMRGLSTEAFF. The CDR3 DNA sequence: TGTGCCAGCATGCGGGGGCTGAGCACTGAAGCTTTCTTT.

The chain combines TRBV11-1 with TRBJ1-1, with D perhaps TRBD1 (5 bases). CDR1 is SGHAT, CDR2 FQDESV, per germline (reference sequence). Trimming removed 0 bases at V and 1 base at J, with 6 bases between. This CDR3 contains 14 residues. CDR3 sequence (DNA): TGTGCCAGCAGCTTAGCAGGGGCGAACACTGAAGCTTTCTTT. Protein product: CASSLAGANTEAFF.

The J gene is TRBJ2-3, the V gene TRBV7-2; 7 nucleotides line up with TRBD1. The germline CDR1 and CDR2 sequences are SGHTA and FQGNSA. Germline trimming cut 1 base from V and 3 bases from J; bases unmatched to any gene: 7. The CDR3 runs 16 residues. DNA of the CDR3: TGTGCCAGCAGCTTAGTCCAGGGGGTCGGTACAGATACGCAGTATTTT. Translation gives CASSLVQGVGTDTQYF.

The rearrangement joins TRBV18 to TRBJ2-3, with 8 bases aligning to TRBD2. CDR1 KGHSH and CDR2 LQKENI come from the germline V gene. The CDR3 has 15 amino acids. Trimming cost V 3 bases and J 2 bases; bases outside gene matches: 4. The CDR3 nucleotides read TGTGCCAGCTCACCTACTAGCGGTCCCACAGATACGCAGTATTTT. This codes for CASSPTSGPTDTQYF.

The chain joins TRBV28 to TRBJ1-5; 8 bases agree with TRBD1. Germline V lookup: CDR1 MDHEN, CDR2 SYDVKM. CDR3 length: 15 residues. Trimming cost V 2 bases and J 0 bases; bases outside gene matches: 0. CDR3 in DNA: TGTGCCAGCAGTTTAGGACAGGGTAGCAATCAGCCCCAGCATTTT. Its translation: CASSLGQGSNQPQHF.

The chain recombines TRBV9 with TRBJ2-3, with 10 bases identical to TRBD2. Per the germline V gene, CDR1 is SGDLS and CDR2 is YYNGEE. The CDR3 extends over 15 amino acids. J was trimmed by 7 bases and V by 0 bases; bases with no gene match: 5. The CDR3 DNA follows: TGTGCCAGCAGCGTAGGAAGTAGCGGGGGGAATACGCAGTATTTT. It translates to CASSVGSSGGNTQYF.

The rearrangement joins TRBV6-4 to TRBJ2-7, with D hard to call. The germline gives CDR1 MRHNA, CDR2 SNTAGT. The CDR3 is 11 amino acids. The V end was cut by 6 bases, the J end by 3 bases, with 6 bases between. CDR3 DNA: TGTGCCAGCAGGGCTCACTACGAGCAGTACTTC. This encodes CASRAHYEQYF.

The gene calls are TRBV6-2 or TRBV6-3 and TRBJ1-5; possibly TRBD1 for D (6 bases). Germline CDR1 MNHEY, CDR2 SVGEGT. Trimming took off 4 bases at V and 5 bases at J, with 18 bases between the two ends. CDR3 length equals 16 residues. CDR3 coding DNA: TGTGCCAGCAGTTCTATTTTGACAGGCACCTATCAGCCCCAGCATTTT. Its translation is CASSSILTGTYQPQHF.

This clone was detected only once. The chain has TRBV5-8 and TRBJ2-7; 11 bases are a match to TRBD2. This CDR3 contains 19 residues. The germline CDR1 and CDR2 sequences are SGHTS and YDEGEE. V trimming: 5 bases; J trimming: 4 bases; junction bases outside the gene matches: 20. CDR3 DNA: TGTGCCAGCAGTCCGACCCGAAAGCCTACGGGACTAGCGGCGTACGAGCAGTACTTC. Protein: CASSPTRKPTGLAAYEQYF.

The rearrangement joins TRBV9 to TRBJ2-1; 10 bases agree with TRBD2. CDR3 length: 17 amino acids. With 1 base clipped from V and 8 bases from J, the junction kept 12 bases outside the gene matches. Per the germline V gene, CDR1 is SGDLS and CDR2 is YYNGEE. Here the CDR3 reads CASSVLGGSGRADEQFF. CDR3 nucleotide sequence: TGTGCCAGCAGCGTATTAGGGGGGAGCGGGAGGGCCGATGAGCAGTTCTTC.

This clone showed up just a few times. The chain combines TRBV28 with TRBJ2-4, with a tentative D call TRBD1 (6 bases). With 2 bases removed from V and 8 bases from J, the gap between germline ends came to 13 bases. Looked up from germline, CDR1 is MDHEN and CDR2 is SYDVKM. This CDR3 comprises 14 residues. The CDR3 sequence: CASSLTGFRDIQYF. CDR3 nucleotides: TGTGCCAGCAGTTTAACAGGGTTTCGGGACATTCAGTACTTC.

In this sample, this clone turned up once. This chain connects TRBV18 to TRBJ2-7; possible D gene TRBD1, 5 bases. CDR3 length equals 12 residues. CDR1 and CDR2 from the germline V gene are KGHSH and LQKENI. V shed 2 bases and J shed 3 bases, with 5 bases lying between them. CDR3 residues: CASSPDSYEQYF. The DNA of the CDR3 is TGTGCCAGCTCACCAGACAGCTACGAGCAGTACTTC.

This clone turned up a few times. The chain links TRBV18 to TRBJ1-5; D not resolved. V dropped 6 bases and J dropped 7 bases, with 19 bases sitting between them. Per the germline V gene, CDR1 is KGHSH and CDR2 is LQKENI. CDR3 size: 15 residues. The CDR3 bases are TGTGCCAGCTCTCGGACCGTACCCGGGAGGCAGCCCCAGCATTTT. This codes for CASSRTVPGRQPQHF.